The 10 T cell receptor beta chains given below trace back to one sample, sequenced in a study of blood T cell repertoires in COVID-19. Repertoires were generated with immunoSEQ multiplex PCR, while TCRdb's copy carries only in-frame clones and drops some. Here the sample spans approximately 150,000 clones, less than 85% being singletons. The sequencing input was peripheral blood. These receptors were obtained from a woman over 75 with acute or convalescent COVID-19.

The rearrangement joins TRBV11-2 to TRBJ2-5; 8 positions agree with TRBD2. The CDR3 length is 17 residues. V shed 0 bases and J 10 bases; nucleotides not matched to a gene: 16. In germline, CDR1 is SGHAT, CDR2 FQNNGV. CDR3 coding DNA: TGTGCCAGCAGCTTAGATTTCGGACTAGCTCGGGTAGGGAGCCAGTACTTC. Amino acid sequence: CASSLDFGLARVGSQYF.

The count of this clone is one. The J gene is TRBJ2-2, the V gene TRBV6-2 or TRBV6-3; 7 bases agree with TRBD1. The CDR3 spans 18 residues. V shed 2 bases, J shed 3 bases, and the junction held 12 bases outside the gene matches. Germline CDR1 MNHEY, CDR2 SVGEGT. CDR3 residues: CASSYPLGQSGYTGELFF. The CDR3 DNA reads TGTGCCAGCAGTTACCCCCTGGGACAGAGTGGATACACCGGGGAGCTGTTTTTT.

The table lists this clone with a count of one. The CDR3 loop is CASSVVAGGPLRGQFF. The CDR3 nucleotides are TGTGCCAGCAGCGTAGTAGCGGGAGGGCCCCTACGGGGGCAGTTCTTC. The chain uses TRBV9 and TRBJ2-1; 11 nucleotides agree with TRBD2. Germline values: CDR1 SGDLS, CDR2 YYNGEE. This CDR3 region has 16 residues. The junction had 11 bases not matched to a gene; V was cut back by 0 bases and J by 12 bases.

The chain links TRBV19 to TRBJ1-1; D gene ambiguous. The ends were cut back, 10 bases at V and 7 bases at J, with 16 bases in the middle. Per germline, CDR1 LNHDA and CDR2 SQIVND (reference sequence). The CDR3 is 12 amino acids. CDR3 region: CATVSREGEAFF. For the CDR3, the DNA is TGTGCCACTGTGAGTAGGGAGGGTGAAGCTTTCTTT.

The V gene is TRBV19, the J gene TRBJ2-3, with 7 positions matching TRBD2. The CDR3 length is 14 residues. CDR1 is LNHDA, CDR2 SQIVND, per germline (reference sequence). V gave up 5 bases and J gave up 3 bases; unmatched junction bases: 5. CDR3 amino acids: CASSWDYRTDTQYF. CDR3 bases: TGTGCCAGTAGTTGGGACTATAGGACAGATACGCAGTATTTT.

J is TRBJ1-2 and V is TRBV9; a weak D match, TRBD1 (5 bases). V lost 3 bases to trimming and J lost 7 bases, with 13 bases between them. Germline V gene sequence: CDR1 SGDLS, CDR2 YYNGEE. The CDR3 totals 13 residues. This chain's CDR3 is CASSAGRSGGYTF. CDR3 coding DNA: TGTGCCAGCAGCGCAGGGCGGTCGGGTGGCTACACCTTC.

This chain links TRBV29-1 with TRBJ2-2; tentatively, D is TRBD1 (6 bases). The CDR3 totals 13 residues. The V gene lost 7 bases and the J gene lost 1 base, with 10 bases spanning the gap. Germline lookup yields CDR1 SQVTM and CDR2 ANQGSEA. The DNA for the CDR3 is TGCAGCGCACGGACAGAGAACACCGGGGAGCTGTTTTTT. Residues: CSARTENTGELFF.

This clone was seen only once. The chain uses TRBV30 and TRBJ2-5; 9 nucleotides align to TRBD2. This CDR3 has 13 residues. J gave up 2 bases and V 5 bases, and 3 bases lay outside the gene matches. The V gene's germline CDR1 is GTSNPN and CDR2 SVGIG (reference sequence). CDR3: CAWGSGRQETQYF. The CDR3 bases are TGTGCCTGGGGGAGCGGGAGGCAAGAGACCCAGTACTTC.

The rearrangement links TRBV5-1 to TRBJ1-2; the D gene is possibly TRBD1 (6 bases). V lost 3 bases, J lost 6 bases, and 15 bases lay in between. Germline V gives CDR1 SGHRS, CDR2 YFSETQ. This CDR3 spans 14 amino acids. The CDR3 bases are TGCGCCAGCAGCTCTGGGAGAGAGGGGGATGGCTACACCTTC. This gives the protein CASSSGREGDGYTF.

The V call is TRBV27, the J call TRBJ1-2; 7 bases agree with TRBD1. Per the germline V gene, CDR1 is MNHEY and CDR2 is SMNVEV (reference sequence). There are 15 residues in the CDR3. Trimming took 0 bases from V and 4 from J; bases not matched to a gene: 5. The CDR3 nucleotides are TGTGCCAGCAGTTTATCTCCAGGGGGAGCCTATGGCTACACCTTC. It encodes CASSLSPGGAYGYTF.